This TCR beta chain was captured in a study of cytomegalovirus exposure and HLA in healthy donors. This CDR3 is 15 amino acids long. CDR1 LNHDA and CDR2 SQIVND come from the germline V gene (reference sequence). V lost 6 bases and J lost 1; bases outside the gene matches: 2. As concerns this clone: The antigen remains unidentified.

Study-level results: In a later analysis, specific HLA alleles were associated with 15,000 to 20,000 TCR beta sequences at a 0.05 false discovery rate. Among TCR beta chains, those listed as cytomegalovirus-associated numbered some 160.

This PCR relied on a set of 60 Vbeta primers and 13 Jbeta primers. Original data processing: The authors later counted tens of millions of unique TCR beta chains, 9.5 million to 13 million of them shared. The table came from immunoSEQ multiplex PCR; TCRdb's copy has only in-frame clones and leaves some out. V and J calls and clone size come straight from that table; D and trimming were deduced from the DNA. The sample carries some 140,000 clones, roughly 80% recorded once. This sequence originates from a woman in her thirties or forties in good health and CMV-seronegative. Material: PBMCs. The V and J genes are TRBV19 and TRBJ2-5; 13 nucleotides agree with TRBD2. The CDR3 coding sequence is TGTGCCAGTAGCTGGACTAGCGGGGGCCAAGAGACCCAGTACTTC. Protein sequence: CASSWTSGGQETQYF.